Below are 15 T cell receptor beta chains sequenced from a single sample in a study of T cell clonotyping in hematopoietic cell transplantation. Measured with immunoSEQ multiplex PCR; TCRdb has only the in-frame clones, and not every one. Here the sample spans about 10,000 clones, approximately 77% being singletons. The specimen comprised PBMCs, sampled 30 days after allogeneic stem cell transplant. These receptor sequences come from a female patient in her thirties or forties who had an allogeneic stem cell transplant from a related donor, so T cells may come from the graft donor. Some clones in this sample may be carry-over from other donors' samples.

The CDR3 DNA sequence: TGCGCCAGCAGCCCCGGAACGGCCCGAGATACGCAGTATTTT. Translation: CASSPGTARDTQYF. The rearrangement joins TRBV5-1 to TRBJ2-3; no clear D. Per the germline V gene, CDR1 is SGHRS and CDR2 is YFSETQ. This CDR3 is built from 14 residues. V shed 4 bases and J shed 5 bases, with 14 bases lying between them.

The chain is built from TRBV4-1 and TRBJ2-3; no clear D. V gave up 6 bases and J gave up 2 bases, with 12 bases separating them. Germline V CDR1 and CDR2: MGHRA, YSYEKL. This CDR3 is 14 amino acids long. CDR3 sequence: CASSRGLPTDTQYF. CDR3 nucleotides: TGCGCCAGCAGTCGCGGCCTTCCCACAGATACGCAGTATTTT.

The chain joins TRBV27 to TRBJ1-1; 12 bases map to TRBD1. Germline loops: CDR1 MNHEY, CDR2 SMNVEV (reference sequence). The J segment lost 5 bases and the V segment lost 3 bases, leaving 7 bases of the junction unmatched. The CDR3 runs to 16 residues. In DNA form, the CDR3 reads TGTGCCAGCAGTTTTTCCGGGACAGGGGGCAGGACTGAAGCTTTCTTT. It specifies CASSFSGTGGRTEAFF.

This clone was recorded a few times. J is TRBJ2-3 and V is TRBV19; D might be TRBD1 (6 bases). Trimming pared 0 bases from V and 7 bases from J, leaving 14 bases between. The CDR3 is 15 residues long. Germline assignment: CDR1 LNHDA and CDR2 SQIVND (reference sequence). The CDR3 is CASSIDSAGANTQYF. CDR3 in DNA: TGTGCCAGTAGTATAGACTCGGCAGGGGCCAATACGCAGTATTTT.

The chain uses TRBV5-5 and TRBJ2-3; 8 bases line up with TRBD2. Germline CDR1 reads SGHKS; CDR2 reads YYEKEE (reference sequence). With V trimmed by 0 bases and J by 0 bases, 6 bases remained unmatched. This CDR3 has 17 residues. The CDR3 sequence: CASSLVPGTSSTDTQYF. CDR3 nucleotide sequence: TGTGCCAGCAGCTTGGTTCCCGGGACTAGTAGCACAGATACGCAGTATTTT.

The chain has TRBV6-4 and TRBJ1-2; TRBD1 matches at 9 bases. The V and J ends lost 2 bases and 7 bases, in that order; junction bases with no gene match: 5. The CDR3 extends over 14 amino acids. Germline CDR1 and CDR2: MRHNA and SNTAGT. CDR3 protein: CASSDTDRGTGYTF. Here the CDR3 DNA reads TGTGCCAGCAGTGACACCGACAGGGGGACTGGCTACACCTTC.

The gene calls are TRBV2 and TRBJ2-3; D is possibly TRBD2 (6 bases). The germline V gene has CDR1 SNHLY and CDR2 FYNNEI. V lost 6 bases and J lost 5, with 18 bases in between. The CDR3 loop spans 15 amino acids. The CDR3 coding sequence is TGTGCCAGCAGCAAACTAGCCCGGGAGAAAGATACGCAGTATTTT. As protein: CASSKLAREKDTQYF. The variable domain in full, with the rest retrieved from reference TRBV2 and TRBJ2-3, is EPEVTQTPSHQVTQMGQEVILRCVPISNHLYFYWYRQILGQKVEFLVSFYNNEISEKSEIFDDQFSVERPDGSNFTLKIRSTKLEDSAMYFCASSKLAREKDTQYFGPGTRLTVL.

The chain joins TRBV5-1 to TRBJ1-5; possible D gene TRBD1, 5 bases. Germline assignment: CDR1 SGHRS and CDR2 YFSETQ. This CDR3 is built from 13 residues. V lost 0 bases to trimming and J lost 8 bases, with 9 bases between them. The CDR3 here is CASSLEGDKPQHF. The CDR3 nucleotides are TGCGCCAGCAGCTTGGAAGGGGATAAGCCCCAGCATTTT. Full variable domain (outside the CDR3, taken from reference TRBV5-1 and TRBJ1-5): KAGVTQTPRYLIKTRGQQVTLSCSPISGHRSVSWYQQTPGQGLQFLFEYFSETQRNKGNFPGRFSGRQFSNSRSEMNVSTLELGDSALYLCASSLEGDKPQHFGDGTRLSIL.

This clone qualifies as medium-sized. V is TRBV4-2 and J is TRBJ2-1, with 11 bases lining up with TRBD2. Germline V lookup: CDR1 LGHNA, CDR2 YNFKEQ. The CDR3 consists of 16 residues. V dropped 5 bases and J dropped 6; count of bases not matched to a gene: 9. Written as DNA, the CDR3 is TGTGCCAGCAGCGATATAGCGGGAGGGCCTTCCAATGAGCAGTTCTTC. Amino acids: CASSDIAGGPSNEQFF.

V gene TRBV7-8 combines with J gene TRBJ2-4; perhaps TRBD2 as D (5 bases). V lost 1 base to trimming and J lost 2 bases, with 12 bases between them. There are 16 residues in the CDR3. Per the germline V gene, CDR1 is SGHVS and CDR2 is FQNEAQ. The CDR3 DNA follows: TGTGCCAGCAGCTTAGGACGGTGGGAGTCCAAAAACATTCAGTACTTC. Its translation: CASSLGRWESKNIQYF.

This clone appeared once. This chain links TRBV9 with TRBJ2-2; D not resolved. This CDR3 is built from 11 residues. The V gene's germline CDR1 is SGDLS and CDR2 YYNGEE. Trimming stripped 3 bases from V and 7 bases from J, with 4 bases between. CDR3 in amino acids: CASSAFGELFF. The CDR3 nucleotides read TGTGCCAGCAGCGCCTTCGGGGAGCTGTTTTTT.

The chain uses TRBV27 and TRBJ2-1, with TRBD1 matching 9 bases. CDR1 and CDR2 (germline): MNHEY, SMNVEV (reference sequence). The CDR3 sequence is 14 residues long. J gave up 7 bases and V 6 bases, and 7 bases lay outside the gene matches. The CDR3 DNA reads as TGTGCCAGCAGGATGCCCGACAGGGGGAATGAGCAGTTCTTC. Translating gives CASRMPDRGNEQFF.

The chain joins TRBV11-1 to TRBJ2-3, with unresolved D. In germline, CDR1 is SGHAT, CDR2 FQDESV (reference sequence). This CDR3 comprises 12 residues. Trimming took off 6 bases at V and 6 bases at J, with 10 bases between the two ends. This CDR3 reads CASSSDGDTQYF. The CDR3 nucleotides are TGTGCCAGCAGTTCGGACGGGGATACGCAGTATTTT.

The CDR3 region has the DNA TGTGCCAGTAGTAGGGCGGCGTATAGCAATCAGCCCCAGCATTTT. The encoded protein is CASSRAAYSNQPQHF. The V gene is TRBV19, the J gene TRBJ1-5; D gene uncertain. From germline, CDR1 is LNHDA and CDR2 SQIVND (reference sequence). This CDR3 comprises 15 residues. Between the trimmed V and J ends, which lost 4 bases and 0 bases, there was a span of 10 bases.

This clone was picked up a small number of times. The gene calls are TRBV29-1 and TRBJ2-7; D might be TRBD1 or TRBD2, each matching 6 bases. The CDR3 extends over 13 amino acids. Germline-derived CDR1 and CDR2 are SQVTM and ANQGSEA. The germline V and J ends were trimmed by 4 bases and 0 bases, with 10 bases remaining between them. The CDR3 DNA is TGCAGCGTTGCTGGGGGGCTCTCCTACGAGCAGTACTTC. Translation gives CSVAGGLSYEQYF.